Following are 24 T cell receptor beta chains from one sample sequenced in a study of cytomegalovirus exposure and HLA in healthy donors. The primer mix had 60 Vbeta and 13 Jbeta primers. Here immunoSEQ multiplex PCR was the method, and the copy in TCRdb shows in-frame clones only, minus some. Of some 120,000 clones detected, roughly 76% appear once; the ten largest clones hold around 13%. Material: PBMCs. The source of these receptors is a woman aged 55 to 70 in good health and CMV-seropositive.

J is TRBJ1-4 and V is TRBV6-1; no definite D call. Trimming removed 10 bases at V and 3 bases at J, with 18 bases between. Looked up from germline, CDR1 is MNHNS and CDR2 is SASEGT. The CDR3 totals 15 residues. In DNA form, the CDR3 reads TGTGCCACATTGGAGGGAGGAGGGTCTAATGAAAAACTGTTTTTT. This gives the protein CATLEGGGSNEKLFF.

The rearrangement joins TRBV25-1 to TRBJ1-2; D gene uncertain. This CDR3 spans 14 amino acids. Germline V gene data show CDR1 as MGHDK and CDR2 as SYGVNS. V lost 1 base and J lost 4, with 10 bases in between. CDR3 sequence reads: CASSELGRGYGYTF. The CDR3 nucleotides are TGTGCCAGCAGTGAATTGGGTCGGGGCTATGGCTACACCTTC.

V usage is TRBV7-2 and J usage is TRBJ2-2, with a possible D match to TRBD2 (6 bases). V dropped 4 bases and J dropped 2 bases, with 11 bases sitting between them. CDR1 is SGHTA, CDR2 FQGNSA, per germline. The CDR3 runs to 15 residues. CDR3 DNA: TGTGCCAGCAGCTCGGGACTCGGCAACACCGGGGAGCTGTTTTTT. It is translated as CASSSGLGNTGELFF. Complete variable domain (other parts from reference TRBV7-2 and TRBJ2-2): GAGVSQSPSNKVTEKGKDVELRCDPISGHTALYWYRQSLGQGLEFLIYFQGNSAPDKSGLPSDRFSAERTGGSVSTLTIQRTQQEDSAVYLCASSSGLGNTGELFFGEGSRLTVL.

This clone is medium-sized in the sample. The V gene is TRBV19, the J gene TRBJ2-3; D is undetermined. Between the trimmed V and J ends, which lost 3 bases and 2 bases, there was a span of 3 bases. This CDR3 contains 12 residues. Germline V CDR1 and CDR2: LNHDA, SQIVND (reference sequence). Here the CDR3 reads CASSMATDTQYF. In DNA, the CDR3 is TGTGCCAGTAGTATGGCCACAGATACGCAGTATTTT. Using reference TRBV19 and TRBJ2-3 for the parts outside the CDR3, the full variable domain is DGGITQSPKYLFRKEGQNVTLSCEQNLNHDAMYWYRQDPGQGLRLIYYSQIVNDFQKGDIAEGYSVSREKKESFPLTVTSAQKNPTAFYLCASSMATDTQYFGPGTRLTVL.

The CDR3 here is CASSFPSGTGRDGYTF. In DNA form, the CDR3 reads TGTGCCAGCAGTTTTCCCTCCGGGACAGGGAGGGATGGCTACACCTTC. The genes are TRBV2 and TRBJ1-2, with 9 bases matching TRBD1. Per the germline V gene, CDR1 is SNHLY and CDR2 is FYNNEI. The CDR3 has 16 amino acids. V trimming: 5 bases; J trimming: 6 bases; junction bases outside the gene matches: 13.

V usage is TRBV27 and J usage is TRBJ1-5, with TRBD1 as a possible D gene (5 bases). CDR1 is MNHEY and CDR2 is SMNVEV in the germline V gene (reference sequence). The CDR3 loop spans 17 amino acids. Trimming pared 3 bases from V and 0 bases from J, leaving 15 bases between. In DNA form, the CDR3 reads TGTGCCAGCAGTTTTCCACAGGTGAGATCTAGCAATCAGCCCCAGCATTTT. Protein product: CASSFPQVRSSNQPQHF.

The gene calls are TRBV19 and TRBJ2-2; 12 nucleotides line up with TRBD2. V trimming: 5 bases; J trimming: 5 bases; junction bases outside the gene matches: 12. The CDR3 is made up of 18 amino acids. CDR1 is LNHDA and CDR2 is SQIVND in the germline V gene (reference sequence). The CDR3 nucleotides are TGTGCCAGTAGTCCCCGTCGACTAGCGGGGGAGGGTACCGGGGAGCTGTTTTTT. Translated: CASSPRRLAGEGTGELFF.

This clone turned up a few times. The chain uses TRBV29-1 and TRBJ2-5, with 8 positions matching TRBD1. The germline CDR1 and CDR2 sequences are SQVTM and ANQGSEA. This CDR3 region has 13 residues. V lost 3 bases to trimming and J lost 5 bases; unmatched junction nucleotides: 5. The CDR3 DNA reads as TGCAGCGTTGAGAGACAGGGGACGGAGACCCAGTACTTC. Encoded protein: CSVERQGTETQYF.

The J gene is TRBJ2-5, the V gene TRBV5-6; TRBD1 agrees at 8 bases. V lost 4 bases to trimming and J lost 4 bases; unmatched junction nucleotides: 3. This CDR3 is 13 amino acids long. The V gene's germline CDR1 is SGHDT and CDR2 YYEEEE. The chain's CDR3 is CASSQDRGETQYF. CDR3 DNA sequence: TGTGCCAGCAGCCAAGACAGGGGAGAGACCCAGTACTTC.

The chain links TRBV4-1 to TRBJ2-1; the D gene is possibly TRBD2 (6 bases). Germline CDR1 reads MGHRA; CDR2 reads YSYEKL. The CDR3 is 12 amino acids. V was shortened by 5 bases and J by 15 bases, with 17 bases between the two germline ends. The chain's CDR3 is CASSSNAGFWFF. In nucleotides, the CDR3 is TGCGCCAGCAGCTCTAATGCGGGGTTTTGGTTCTTC.

The chain employs TRBV30 and TRBJ2-7; 10 bases match TRBD1. In germline, CDR1 is GTSNPN, CDR2 SVGIG (reference sequence). Trimming at V came to 5 bases and at J to 4 bases, leaving 2 bases not matched to a gene. The CDR3 contains 12 residues. CDR3 nucleotide sequence: TGTGCCTGGTCGGGACAGGGGTACGAGCAGTACTTC. Amino acid sequence: CAWSGQGYEQYF.

In this sample, this clone turned up a few times. This chain connects TRBV6-6 to TRBJ1-5, with TRBD1 matching over 7 bases. Germline trimming cut 6 bases from V and 7 bases from J; bases unmatched to any gene: 9. The germline CDR1 and CDR2 sequences are MNHNY and SVGAGI (reference sequence). The CDR3 has 14 residues. CDR3 bases: TGTGCCAGCAGCTACGGACAGGTTTGGCAGCCCCAGCATTTT. It translates to CASSYGQVWQPQHF.

This clone was observed a handful of times. The chain carries TRBV5-1 and TRBJ2-1; D remains unclear. Looked up from germline, CDR1 is SGHRS and CDR2 is YFSETQ. The CDR3 runs 15 residues. Trimming stripped 0 bases from V and 3 bases from J, with 10 bases between. The CDR3 DNA follows: TGCGCCAGCAGCTTGGGAGAAACCTACTACAATGAGCAGTTCTTC. Translating gives CASSLGETYYNEQFF.

This clone was detected only a few times. V usage is TRBV29-1 and J usage is TRBJ1-2; no clear D. CDR1 SQVTM and CDR2 ANQGSEA come from the germline V gene. V was shortened by 5 bases and J by 0 bases, with 16 bases between the two germline ends. The CDR3 length is 15 residues. The CDR3: CSVFGDSEANYGYTF. CDR3 DNA sequence: TGCAGCGTTTTTGGCGACTCGGAAGCTAACTATGGCTACACCTTC.

The V call is TRBV9, the J call TRBJ2-3; D ambiguous. Per the germline V gene, CDR1 is SGDLS and CDR2 is YYNGEE. Trimming removed 6 bases at V and 5 bases at J, with 19 bases between. The CDR3 has 15 amino acids. CDR3 coding DNA: TGTGCCAGCACCAAGAGCTACCATACCCTAGATACGCAGTATTTT. Amino acid sequence: CASTKSYHTLDTQYF.

The chain links TRBV9 to TRBJ2-2, with D perhaps matching TRBD1 (7 bases). The V gene lost 4 bases and the J gene lost 8 bases, with 15 bases spanning the gap. CDR1 SGDLS and CDR2 YYNGEE come from the germline V gene. The CDR3 sequence is 14 residues long. DNA of the CDR3: TGTGCCAGCAGCCTTCAGGGGGGCGAAGGGGAGCTGTTTTTT. This gives the protein CASSLQGGEGELFF.

The chain has TRBV27 and TRBJ1-2; D is possibly TRBD1 (6 bases). CDR3 length: 14 residues. The ends were cut back, 3 bases at V and 4 bases at J, with 12 bases in the middle. From germline, CDR1 is MNHEY and CDR2 SMNVEV (reference sequence). CDR3 coding DNA: TGTGCCAGCAGTTTTCAACAGGGAACCTATGGCTACACCTTC. As protein: CASSFQQGTYGYTF.

The rearrangement uses TRBV4-3 and TRBJ1-4; 7 nucleotides agree with TRBD1. The length of the CDR3 is 15 residues. V shed 0 bases and J 8 bases; nucleotides not matched to a gene: 6. The germline V gene has CDR1 LGHNA and CDR2 YSLEER. The chain's CDR3 is CASSQEQGWGEKLFF. The CDR3 bases are TGCGCCAGCAGCCAAGAACAGGGGTGGGGGGAAAAACTGTTTTTT.

V gene TRBV6-6 combines with J gene TRBJ1-5, with 10 bases aligning to TRBD1. After removal of 6 bases from V and 3 bases from J, the junction contained 8 bases not matched to a gene. The length of the CDR3 is 16 residues. From germline, CDR1 is MNHNY and CDR2 SVGAGI (reference sequence). CDR3 region: CASSYLGTGDNQPQHF. The CDR3 nucleotides are TGTGCCAGCAGCTACCTTGGGACAGGGGACAATCAGCCCCAGCATTTT.

The genes are TRBV6-5 and TRBJ1-5, with D hard to call. CDR1 is MNHEY, CDR2 SVGAGI, per germline. The CDR3 runs to 13 residues. V was clipped by 6 bases and J by 3 bases, with 9 bases between them. DNA of the CDR3: TGTGCCAGCAGCCCCTACTACAATCAGCCCCAGCATTTT. The encoded protein is CASSPYYNQPQHF.

V gene TRBV4-1 combines with J gene TRBJ2-1, with 7 bases fitting TRBD2. Losses at the gene ends were 0 bases for V and 0 bases for J; bases not matched to a gene: 2. The CDR3 consists of 16 residues. The germline V gene encodes CDR1 MGHRA and CDR2 YSYEKL. The DNA of the CDR3 is TGCGCCAGCAGCCAAGACCGCGGGAGCTCCTACAATGAGCAGTTCTTC. Its translation is CASSQDRGSSYNEQFF.

This clone has just a few counts. The gene calls are TRBV5-4 and TRBJ1-2; maybe TRBD1 (5 bases). The germline CDR1 and CDR2 sequences are SGHNT and YYREEE (reference sequence). This CDR3 contains 15 residues. Between the trimmed V and J ends, which lost 5 bases and 4 bases, there was a span of 18 bases. The CDR3 loop is CASSSARGPGYGYTF. CDR3 nucleotides: TGTGCCAGCAGTTCTGCAAGGGGCCCTGGCTATGGCTACACCTTC. Full variable domain (outside the CDR3, taken from reference TRBV5-4 and TRBJ1-2): ETGVTQSPTHLIKTRGQQVTLRCSSQSGHNTVSWYQQALGQGPQFIFQYYREEENGRGNFPPRFSGLQFPNYSSELNVNALELDDSALYLCASSSARGPGYGYTFGSGTRLTVV.

The CDR3 region is CASSSTRFRQPQHF. CDR3 DNA: TGTGCCAGCAGTTCTACCAGGTTTCGTCAGCCCCAGCATTTT. The V and J genes are TRBV27 and TRBJ1-5, with no clear D. V was clipped by 4 bases and J by 6 bases, with 13 bases between them. The CDR3 has 14 residues. From germline, CDR1 is MNHEY and CDR2 SMNVEV (reference sequence).

The J gene is TRBJ1-5, the V gene TRBV30, with D possibly matching TRBD1 (5 bases). The CDR3 totals 14 residues. In germline, CDR1 is GTSNPN, CDR2 SVGIG (reference sequence). The V gene lost 3 bases and the J gene lost 4 bases, with 13 bases spanning the gap. This chain's CDR3 is CAWSPDSNNQPQHF. The CDR3 DNA sequence: TGTGCCTGGAGCCCTGACAGCAATAATCAGCCCCAGCATTTT. Based on the CDR3 plus reference TRBV30 and TRBJ1-5, the full variable domain is SQTIHQWPATLVQPVGSPLSLECTVEGTSNPNLYWYRQAAGRGLQLLFYSVGIGQISSEVPQNLSASRPQDRQFILSSKKLLLSDSGFYLCAWSPDSNNQPQHFGDGTRLSIL.